The 17 T cell receptor beta chains below come from one sample, sequenced in a study of T cell clonality in common variable immunodeficiency. The assay was immunoSEQ multiplex PCR, and TCRdb's table has in-frame clones only and misses some. The sample has around 81,000 clones, none seen only once. The sample was peripheral blood mononuclear cells. These receptors were obtained from a person between 18 and 69 years old in good health.

This clone was seen ten or more times. Coverage ceases 3 residues before the CDR3 finishes, and the germline J gene fills in the end. The J gene is TRBJ2-1, the V gene TRBV10-3; 10 bases line up with TRBD2. The CDR3 extends over 17 amino acids. V was pared by 0 bases and J by 1 base, with 3 bases of the junction left unmatched. CDR1 and CDR2 from the germline V gene are ENHRY and SYGVKD. The CDR3 DNA, read in part, is TGTGCCATCAGTGAGTCAGCGACTAGCGGGTCCTACAATGAG. Translating gives CAISESATSGSYNE. From start to end, the CDR3 is CAISESATSGSYNEQFF.

With regard to this clone: The read is 3 residues too short to cover the CDR3 end, so that end is filled in from the germline J gene. In the same sample, other DNA sequences code for this CDR3. The chain employs TRBV7-2 and TRBJ1-3, with no clear D. Trimming cost V 1 base and J 0 bases, with 7 bases left between them. The CDR3 totals 15 residues. From germline, CDR1 is SGHTA and CDR2 FQGNSA. CDR3 region: CASSLGQGSGNTIYF. The CDR3 DNA, read in part, is TGTGCCAGCAGCTTAGGACAAGGCTCTGGAAACACC.

This clone was counted many times. The read halts 3 residues ahead of the CDR3 end, with the missing end drawn from the germline J gene. The V and J genes are TRBV5-1 and TRBJ2-1, with 8 bases aligning to TRBD2. The CDR3 has 16 residues. In germline, CDR1 is SGHRS, CDR2 YFSETQ. Trimming took 4 bases from V and 7 from J; bases not matched to a gene: 13. The CDR3 spells CASSQMLAGGLNEQFF. Partial CDR3 DNA: TGCGCCAGCAGCCAGATGCTAGCGGGTGGCCTTAATGAG.

This clone was observed at least ten times. The read falls 3 residues short of the CDR3 end, and the missing part is taken from the germline J gene. The gene calls are TRBV30 and TRBJ2-5, with 7 nucleotides matching TRBD1. The CDR3 runs to 12 residues. Trimming removed 1 base from V and 4 bases from J; junction bases left unmatched: 0. Germline V gene sequence: CDR1 GTSNPN, CDR2 SVGIG (reference sequence). Partial CDR3 DNA: TGTGCCTGGAGTGCAGGGGGAGAGACC. It encodes CAWSAGGET. The CDR3 in full is CAWSAGGETQYF.

The sample holds many counts of this clone. The CDR3 end is not reached by the read, which stops 3 residues before it; the germline J gene fills it in. The gene calls are TRBV6-2 or TRBV6-3 and TRBJ2-1; 8 positions match TRBD1. The V and J ends lost 4 bases and 6 bases, in that order; junction bases with no gene match: 11. Per the germline V gene, CDR1 is MNHEY and CDR2 is SVGEGT. This CDR3 has 16 residues. This CDR3 is CASSSPSRGLSNEQFF. The sequenced CDR3 bases are TGTGCCAGCAGTTCGCCTAGCAGGGGGCTGAGCAATGAG.

This clone has ten or more counts. The sequence runs out 3 residues before the end of the CDR3; the remainder is reconstructed from the germline J gene. This chain connects TRBV2 to TRBJ2-2; 8 bases agree with TRBD2. The CDR3 sequence is 15 residues long. V shed 6 bases and J 5 bases; nucleotides not matched to a gene: 8. The germline V gene has CDR1 SNHLY and CDR2 FYNNEI. The CDR3 is CASSPNGLATGELFF. The sequenced part of the CDR3 DNA is TGTGCCAGCAGCCCCAACGGACTAGCAACCGGGGAG. Full variable domain (missing parts from reference TRBV2 and TRBJ2-2): EPEVTQTPSHQVTQMGQEVILRCVPISNHLYFYWYRQILGQKVEFLVSFYNNEISEKSEIFDDQFSVERPDGSNFTLKIRSTKLEDSAMYFCASSPNGLATGELFFGEGSRLTVL.

This clone was counted many times. From the germline J gene comes the end of the CDR3, since the read stops 3 residues before it. The V gene is TRBV12-3 or TRBV12-4, the J gene TRBJ2-7, with 9 bases matching TRBD1. The trim removed 6 bases at V and 2 bases at J, leaving 5 bases unmatched. The length of the CDR3 is 14 residues. This CDR3 reads CASSRQGGAYEQYF. The sequenced CDR3 bases are TGTGCCAGCAGCCGACAGGGGGGTGCCTACGAG.

This clone was detected ten times or more. The read halts 3 residues ahead of the CDR3 end, with the missing end drawn from the germline J gene. The chain is built from TRBV7-6 and TRBJ2-1; the D is unclear. Trimming stripped 5 bases from V and 0 bases from J, with 11 bases between. Germline CDR1 SGHVS, CDR2 FNYEAQ. CDR3 length equals 15 residues. CDR3 DNA (partial): TGTGCCAGCAGCCCTCTCGAAGGCTCCTACAATGAG. Amino acid sequence: CASSPLEGSYNE. The entire CDR3 protein is CASSPLEGSYNEQFF. The full variable domain, in which reference TRBV7-6 and TRBJ2-1 provide the parts outside the CDR3, is GAGVSQSPRYKVTKRGQDVALRCDPISGHVSLYWYRQALGQGPEFLTYFNYEAQQDKSGLPNDRFSAERPEGSISTLTIQRTEQRDSAMYRCASSPLEGSYNEQFFGPGTRLTVL.

Many counts were recorded for this clone. From the germline J gene comes the end of the CDR3, since the read stops 3 residues before it. The chain combines TRBV20-1 with TRBJ2-7; possibly TRBD2 for D (5 bases). The germline V gene has CDR1 DFQATT and CDR2 SNEGSKA (reference sequence). V was clipped by 2 bases and J by 2 bases, with 16 bases between them. This CDR3 region has 15 residues. The CDR3 DNA, read in part, is TGCAGTGCTAGATCACCGCGGACTGCCCCCTACGAG. Protein sequence: CSARSPRTAPYE. The full CDR3 is CSARSPRTAPYEQYF.

This clone was counted many times. With the read ending 3 residues before the CDR3 end, the germline J gene is used to fill in that end. The chain carries TRBV19 and TRBJ2-7; TRBD1 matches 9 bases. CDR1 is LNHDA, CDR2 SQIVND, per germline (reference sequence). V lost 6 bases and J lost 2; bases outside the gene matches: 5. This CDR3 contains 14 residues. The DNA read from the CDR3 is TGTGCCAGTAGCTTCACAGGGGGCGCCTACGAG. Its translation: CASSFTGGAYE. The entire CDR3 protein reads CASSFTGGAYEQYF.

The sample holds many counts of this clone. The CDR3 end falls 3 residues outside the read, so it is completed with the germline J gene. J is TRBJ2-3 and V is TRBV18, with 8 positions matching TRBD2. V shed 1 base, J shed 1 base, and the junction held 4 bases outside the gene matches. The CDR3 length is 16 residues. The germline CDR1 and CDR2 sequences are KGHSH and LQKENI. This CDR3 reads CASSPRAGARTDTQYF. The CDR3 DNA, read in part, is TGTGCCAGCTCACCACGAGCGGGGGCGCGCACAGATACG.

There are many counts of this clone. The part of the CDR3 DNA that was read is TGTGCCAGCAGTCTTTGGACTAGCGGGAGCGATGAG. It translates to CASSLWTSGSDE. The full CDR3 protein reads CASSLWTSGSDEQFF. The genes are TRBV27 and TRBJ2-1; 13 positions match TRBD2. The read terminates 3 residues ahead of where the CDR3 ends, so the germline J gene completes it. CDR3 length: 15 amino acids. CDR1 MNHEY and CDR2 SMNVEV come from the germline V gene (reference sequence). The trim removed 5 bases at V and 8 bases at J, leaving 6 bases unmatched.

This clone appeared many times. The CDR3 end lies 3 residues beyond the end of the read and is filled in from the germline J gene. This chain links TRBV14 with TRBJ2-1, with TRBD2 matching 11 bases. The CDR3 runs to 15 residues. The V gene end was trimmed by 3 bases and the J gene end by 6 bases; junction bases not matched to a gene: 4. CDR1 is SGHDN and CDR2 is FVKESK in the germline V gene. CDR3 loop: CASSHIAGGPNEQFF. The CDR3 DNA, read in part, is TGTGCCAGCAGCCACATAGCGGGAGGGCCCAATGAG. Based on the CDR3 plus reference TRBV14 and TRBJ2-1, the full variable domain is EAGVTQFPSHSVIEKGQTVTLRCDPISGHDNLYWYRRVMGKEIKFLLHFVKESKQDESGMPNNRFLAERTGGTYSTLKVQPAELEDSGVYFCASSHIAGGPNEQFFGPGTRLTVL.

This clone was seen ten or more times. The CDR3 bases that were read are TGTGCCAGTAGTATCGTAGCCGCAACTAATGAAAAA. Translating it yields CASSIVAATNEK. The complete CDR3 protein is CASSIVAATNEKLFF. The rearrangement links TRBV19 to TRBJ1-4, with unresolved D. The read is 3 residues too short to cover the CDR3 end, so that end is filled in from the germline J gene. CDR1 is LNHDA, CDR2 SQIVND, per germline (reference sequence). With 3 bases removed from V and 0 bases from J, the gap between germline ends came to 8 bases. The CDR3 loop spans 15 amino acids. Variable domain in full (rest from reference TRBV19 and TRBJ1-4): DGGITQSPKYLFRKEGQNVTLSCEQNLNHDAMYWYRQDPGQGLRLIYYSQIVNDFQKGDIAEGYSVSREKKESFPLTVTSAQKNPTAFYLCASSIVAATNEKLFFGSGTQLSVL.

The table lists this clone with many counts. The CDR3 goes on 3 residues after the read ends, and that part is filled in from the germline J gene. The chain recombines TRBV20-1 with TRBJ2-1; no firm D call. The germline V gene encodes CDR1 DFQATT and CDR2 SNEGSKA (reference sequence). V was shortened by 1 base and J by 1 base, with 8 bases between the two germline ends. This CDR3 spans 14 amino acids. The CDR3 loop reads CSARARSSYNEQFF. Partial CDR3 DNA: TGCAGTGCTAGAGCGAGGTCATCCTACAATGAG.

This clone was recorded many times. The read stops 3 residues short of the end of the CDR3; the missing end is completed from the germline J gene. The V call is TRBV30, the J call TRBJ1-5; 9 bases are a match to TRBD1. J was trimmed by 7 bases and V by 5 bases; bases with no gene match: 6. The germline V gene has CDR1 GTSNPN and CDR2 SVGIG (reference sequence). The CDR3 is 13 amino acids. CDR3 residues: CAWSQGAGQPQHF. The CDR3 bases that were read are TGTGCCTGGTCACAGGGGGCAGGGCAGCCC. Combining the CDR3 with reference TRBV30 and TRBJ1-5 gives the whole variable domain SQTIHQWPATLVQPVGSPLSLECTVEGTSNPNLYWYRQAAGRGLQLLFYSVGIGQISSEVPQNLSASRPQDRQFILSSKKLLLSDSGFYLCAWSQGAGQPQHFGDGTRLSIL.

This clone was detected ten times or more. The read ends 3 residues early relative to the CDR3; the germline J gene fills the gap. The chain uses TRBV2 and TRBJ2-1; D possibly corresponds to TRBD1 (7 bases). The CDR3 is 16 amino acids. Trimming left V 5 bases short and J 5 bases short, with 19 bases between. In germline, CDR1 is SNHLY, CDR2 FYNNEI. CDR3 residues: CASSRKIGRGDNEQFF. CDR3 DNA (partial): TGTGCCAGCAGTCGGAAGATCGGCAGGGGGGACAATGAG.